The entry below describes one T cell receptor (beta chain). One end of the junction varies from germline; a read error may be responsible. This sample is part of a study of type 1 and type 2 diabetes patients. PCR was run on genomic DNA. Amplification of the beta chain CDR3 used 30 forward and 13 reverse multiplex primers. From the multiplex PCR reads, TCRdb called clonotypes with MiXCR, one entry per CDR3 protein. The table has fewer than 300,000 distinct CDR3 sequences, 47% seen once. The CDR3 spans 11 residues. Germline loops: CDR1 WSHSY, CDR2 SAAADI. The TCR originated in a man between 18 and 35 years old with type 2 diabetes. Sequenced sample: peripheral blood mononuclear cells (PBMCs). This rearrangement joins TRBV10-2 to TRBJ2-7; D perhaps matches TRBD2 (6 bases). CDR3 residues: CAIRVGGEQYF. CDR3 coding DNA: TGTGCCATCCGGGTGGGGGGCGAGCAGTACTTC.